This is a list of T cell receptor beta chains from one sample in a study of cytomegalovirus exposure and HLA in healthy donors. Only in-frame clones appear in the TCRdb table, and some are missing; sequencing was by immunoSEQ multiplex PCR. The table lists over 100,000 clones, around 80% of them singletons. The material sequenced was PBMCs. These receptors were taken from a man in his thirties or forties in good health and CMV-seropositive. CDR3s include the opening cysteine and the closing phenylalanine or tryptophan. Fields, in order: clone size, V gene, D gene, J gene, CDR3 DNA, CDR3 protein. The D gene is left open where the match is weak. A row's size may be missing; if present it is once, few, many or a size class.

few	TRBV2	.	TRBJ2-2	TGTGCCAGCAGCCCAATCATGAACACCGGGGAGCTGTTTTTT	CASSPIMNTGELFF
.	TRBV29-1	.	TRBJ2-1	TGCAGCGTTGATACTTTCCGCGCCTACAATGAGCAGTTCTTC	CSVDTFRAYNEQFF
.	TRBV30	TRBD1	TRBJ2-2	TGTGCCTGGAGTCCCAGCCCAACAGGGGAGATAGCCGGGGAGCTGTTTTTT	CAWSPSPTGEIAGELFF
.	TRBV7-6	TRBD1	TRBJ1-1	TGTGCCAGCAGCTTATCGGCAGGGGGCGCGGGTGAAGCTTTCTTT	CASSLSAGGAGEAFF
.	TRBV28	TRBD1	TRBJ2-7	TGTGCCAGCAGTACCAGGGACAGGGCCCTCGAGCAGTACTTC	CASSTRDRALEQYF
.	TRBV28	TRBD1	TRBJ2-7	TGTGCCAGCAGTGGCGAGGGACAGGGAAGCTCCTACGAGCAGTACTTC	CASSGEGQGSSYEQYF
.	TRBV18	.	TRBJ2-1	TGTGCCAGCTCACCACAGGGGGGGAACTACAATGAGCAGTTCTTC	CASSPQGGNYNEQFF
.	TRBV30	TRBD1	TRBJ1-2	TGTGCCTGGAGTCCAGGGGGCGTCTATGGCTACACCTTC	CAWSPGGVYGYTF
.	TRBV27	.	TRBJ2-1	TGTGCCAGCCGCCGCGGGGGCTCCCGTCTCAATGAGCAGTTCTTC	CASRRGGSRLNEQFF
.	TRBV5-1	TRBD1	TRBJ1-1	TGCGCCAGCAGCTTGTGGACAGGGGGGAACACTGAAGCTTTCTTT	CASSLWTGGNTEAFF
.	TRBV6-5	TRBD2	TRBJ2-1	TGTGCCAGCAGTTACTCGAAAGCGGGGGGGCTCGATGAGCAGTTCTTC	CASSYSKAGGLDEQFF
.	TRBV6-5	.	TRBJ1-2	TGTGCCAGCAGCCGCTCACCTGCGTATGGCTACACCTTC	CASSRSPAYGYTF
.	TRBV2	.	TRBJ1-3	TGTGCCAGCAGACACAGGGACCCCCGTGGAAACACCATATATTTT	CASRHRDPRGNTIYF
once	TRBV9	.	TRBJ2-3	TGTGCCAGCAGCGGCGATCCGACGGCGTGGAGGCCAGATACGCAGTATTTT	CASSGDPTAWRPDTQYF
.	TRBV6-1	.	TRBJ1-1	TGTGCCAGCAGTGAATCAATGAACAGCTACTTGAACACTGAAGCTTTCTTT	CASSESMNSYLNTEAFF
.	TRBV7-9	TRBD2	TRBJ2-1	TGTGCCAGCAGCTTAGGCTCGGGAGGCTACAATGAGCAGTTCTTC	CASSLGSGGYNEQFF
.	TRBV6-1	.	TRBJ2-2	TGTGCCAGCAGTCCGTTTGGCAGGCTTTCCGGGGAGCTGTTTTTT	CASSPFGRLSGELFF
.	TRBV25-1	TRBD1	TRBJ1-3	TGTGCCAGCAGTGAGACAGGGGGTTCGGGAAACACCATATATTTT	CASSETGGSGNTIYF
.	TRBV11-3	TRBD2	TRBJ2-3	TGTGCCAGCAGCTATAGCGGGAGTACGAACACAGATACGCAGTATTTT	CASSYSGSTNTDTQYF
few	TRBV7-9	TRBD1	TRBJ2-3	TGTGCCAGCAGCTTAAGGGACAGGGGCACAGATACGCAGTATTTT	CASSLRDRGTDTQYF
.	TRBV2	.	TRBJ1-2	TGTGCCAGCAGTATACCCGGTGGACAGCCCTATGGCTACACCTTC	CASSIPGGQPYGYTF
.	TRBV10-3	TRBD2	TRBJ2-3	TGTGCCATCAGTGAGCCCACTAGCGGGAGAACAGATACGCAGTATTTT	CAISEPTSGRTDTQYF
.	TRBV19	.	TRBJ1-1	TGTGCCAGTAGTATAGGCAGGTGGTTAGCTTTCTTT	CASSIGRWLAFF
.	TRBV4-1	TRBD1	TRBJ1-2	TGCGCCAGCAGCCAAGGTTTATGGACAGGCAGCTATGGCTACACCTTC	CASSQGLWTGSYGYTF
.	TRBV6-6	TRBD2	TRBJ2-1	TGTGCCAGCATCTATGGGCGGGAGCGCTACAATGAGCAGTTCTTC	CASIYGRERYNEQFF
medium-sized	TRBV5-6	.	TRBJ2-5	TGTGCCAGCAGCTTTTGGGGGCGAGGTGAGACCCAGTACTTC	CASSFWGRGETQYF
few	TRBV28	.	TRBJ1-5	TGTGCCAGCAGTGGGCAGTGGGTCAGGGGAGTTGAGCCCCAGCATTTT	CASSGQWVRGVEPQHF
.	TRBV19	TRBD1	TRBJ1-2	TGTGCCAGTAGTATATCCGGAGGACAGGGCGTCTCTGGCTACACCTTC	CASSISGGQGVSGYTF
.	TRBV6-5	.	TRBJ1-1	TGTGCCAGCAGTGCAGACATGAACACTGAAGCTTTCTTT	CASSADMNTEAFF
.	TRBV6-4	TRBD2	TRBJ2-3	TGTGCCAGCAGCGGACTAGCGGGGGGAGCTGATACGCAGTATTTT	CASSGLAGGADTQYF
.	TRBV6-1	.	TRBJ2-3	TGTGCCAGCAGTGACCCCCAACAGGGAACAGATACGCAGTATTTT	CASSDPQQGTDTQYF
.	TRBV27	TRBD2	TRBJ2-7	TGTGCCAGCAGTTTGGTAGCGGGGGGCTACGAGCAGTACTTC	CASSLVAGGYEQYF
.	TRBV4-1	.	TRBJ1-6	TGCGCCAGCAGCCCCCGTTTGGGACTAGGGTTCAATTCACCCCTCCACTTT	CASSPRLGLGFNSPLHF
.	TRBV5-1	TRBD1	TRBJ1-1	TGCGCCAGCAGCTTGAAGGACAGGGTCACTGAAGCTTTCTTT	CASSLKDRVTEAFF